This passage covers 25 T cell receptor beta chains from one sample sequenced in a study of T-cell memory formation after mild COVID-19. TCRdb analysed the 5' RACE reads with MiXCR anew, one entry per CDR3 protein. The data show approximately 300,000 distinct CDR3 sequences, with more than 15% seen just once and around 24% held by the top ten. The sample was PBMCs or a T cell subset sorted from them (not recorded which). The receptors stem from a man aged 18-30 years who had mild COVID-19 (a few samples of this study predate the infection). Cell type and time point are not known.

There are a few counts of this clonotype. V gene TRBV20-1 combines with J gene TRBJ1-2; D gene uncertain. The CDR3 is 11 amino acids. Looked up from germline, CDR1 is DFQATT and CDR2 is SNEGSKA (reference sequence). V lost 5 bases, J lost 3 bases, and 7 bases lay in between. DNA for the CDR3: TGCAGTGCTTGGACGGACTATGGCTACACCTTC. As protein: CSAWTDYGYTF.

This clonotype was counted between two and nine times. The gene calls are TRBV6-5 and TRBJ2-7; D ambiguous. CDR1 and CDR2 (germline): MNHEY, SVGAGI. V lost 5 bases and J lost 0, with 14 bases in between. This CDR3 comprises 15 residues. In DNA, the CDR3 is TGTGCCAGCAGTAAGGGCTCCGCGGCCTCCTACGAGCAGTACTTC. Its protein product is CASSKGSAASYEQYF.

V is TRBV10-2 and J is TRBJ1-1, with 7 bases fitting TRBD1. Germline V CDR1 and CDR2: WSHSY, SAAADI. V shed 7 bases and J 5 bases; nucleotides not matched to a gene: 4. The CDR3 consists of 12 residues. The CDR3, as DNA: TGCGCCAGCACACAGGGGATGACTGAAGCTTTCTTT. Amino acids: CASTQGMTEAFF.

This clonotype was seen many times. The chain recombines TRBV5-4 with TRBJ1-2; the D is unclear. The CDR3 sequence is 15 residues long. CDR1 is SGHNT and CDR2 is YYREEE in the germline V gene (reference sequence). The V and J ends lost 0 bases and 4 bases respectively, with 13 bases between them. CDR3: CASSLESSPSYGYTF. CDR3 coding DNA: TGTGCCAGCAGCTTGGAGAGCAGCCCTTCCTATGGCTACACCTTC.

This clonotype was recorded a few times. This sequence joins TRBV12-3 or TRBV12-4 and TRBJ1-6, with 8 bases fitting TRBD1. This CDR3 has 15 amino acids. J gave up 9 bases and V 7 bases, and 11 bases lay outside the gene matches. In nucleotides, the CDR3 is TGTGCCAGCACCTTCCGGACAGGGTCTAGTTCACCCCTCCACTTT. It is translated as CASTFRTGSSSPLHF.

V and J are TRBV11-2 and TRBJ2-5; 8 bases match TRBD1. Germline V lookup: CDR1 SGHAT, CDR2 FQNNGV. V shed 4 bases and J 4 bases; nucleotides not matched to a gene: 8. The CDR3 is 15 residues long. The CDR3 loop is CASSSPGQGRETQYF. DNA for the CDR3: TGTGCCAGCAGCTCGCCCGGACAGGGTCGAGAGACCCAGTACTTC.

In this sample, this clonotype turned up a few times. V usage is TRBV5-1 and J usage is TRBJ2-1; 9 positions agree with TRBD2. The length of the CDR3 is 13 residues. CDR1 and CDR2 from the germline V gene are SGHRS and YFSETQ. V was clipped by 6 bases and J by 5 bases; unmatched bases: 3. This chain's CDR3 is CASTSGEHNEQFF. In DNA form, the CDR3 reads TGCGCCAGCACTAGCGGGGAACACAATGAGCAGTTCTTC.

The chain couples TRBV20-1 to TRBJ1-5; weak D call: TRBD1 (5 bases). The length of the CDR3 is 17 residues. Looked up from germline, CDR1 is DFQATT and CDR2 is SNEGSKA (reference sequence). V shed 1 base and J shed 2 bases, with 18 bases lying between them. The CDR3 nucleotides are TGCAGTGCTAGAGTGAAGTGGGGCGGGGAGGGCAATCAGCCCCAGCATTTT. This sequence encodes CSARVKWGGEGNQPQHF.

This clonotype was observed a few times. The J gene is TRBJ2-7, the V gene TRBV5-6; 8 positions agree with TRBD2. CDR1 and CDR2 from the germline V gene are SGHDT and YYEEEE. The CDR3 length is 15 residues. The V segment lost 0 bases and the J segment 2 bases; nucleotides outside the gene matches: 4. The chain's CDR3 is CASSLGLLAAYEQYF. CDR3 in DNA: TGTGCCAGCAGCTTGGGGTTACTAGCGGCCTACGAGCAGTACTTC.

This clonotype was seen only a few times. The chain combines TRBV7-9 with TRBJ1-1, with 7 positions matching TRBD1. Per the germline V gene, CDR1 is SEHNR and CDR2 is FQNEAQ (reference sequence). The J segment lost 1 base and the V segment lost 4 bases, leaving 12 bases of the junction unmatched. The CDR3 runs to 17 residues. This CDR3 reads CASSWQFWGQPNTEAFF. The CDR3 DNA is TGTGCCAGCAGCTGGCAATTTTGGGGACAGCCGAACACTGAAGCTTTCTTT.

A single count supports this clonotype. The V call is TRBV18, the J call TRBJ1-5; D ambiguous. Trimming removed 3 bases at V and 4 bases at J, with 10 bases between. Germline CDR1 and CDR2: KGHSH and LQKENI. The CDR3 runs 14 residues. CDR3 loop: CASSPGRQNQPQHF. As DNA, the CDR3 is TGTGCCAGCTCACCGGGCAGGCAAAATCAGCCCCAGCATTTT.

There are many counts of this clonotype. The rearrangement uses TRBV4-3 and TRBJ2-3, with D tentatively TRBD2 (7 bases). Germline values: CDR1 LGHNA, CDR2 YSLEER. This CDR3 spans 16 amino acids. V shed 1 base and J shed 6 bases, with 17 bases lying between them. The CDR3 here is CASSQGGARGKDTQYF. The CDR3 region has the DNA TGCGCCAGCAGCCAAGGGGGGGCGCGGGGGAAGGATACGCAGTATTTT.

The V and J genes are TRBV5-1 and TRBJ2-1; 10 bases align to TRBD2. The J segment lost 0 bases and the V segment lost 2 bases, leaving 8 bases of the junction unmatched. The V gene's germline CDR1 is SGHRS and CDR2 YFSETQ. This CDR3 spans 18 amino acids. The CDR3 here is CASSLKLAGPSSYNEQFF. CDR3 nucleotide sequence: TGCGCCAGCAGCTTAAAACTAGCGGGACCAAGCTCCTACAATGAGCAGTTCTTC.

There are a few counts of this clonotype. The chain couples TRBV27 to TRBJ1-2; tentatively, D is TRBD1 (5 bases). The CDR3 extends over 15 amino acids. Trimming pared 2 bases from V and 3 bases from J, leaving 13 bases between. Germline V gives CDR1 MNHEY, CDR2 SMNVEV (reference sequence). CDR3 sequence (DNA): TGTGCCAGCAGTTTAGTTCAGGGCAGTTACTATGGCTACACCTTC. Protein product: CASSLVQGSYYGYTF.

The rearrangement links TRBV5-1 to TRBJ2-1, with a tentative D call TRBD1 (6 bases). In germline, CDR1 is SGHRS, CDR2 YFSETQ. This CDR3 spans 16 amino acids. Trimming took off 4 bases at V and 8 bases at J, with 22 bases between the two ends. The CDR3 DNA is TGCGCCAGCAGCGCACAGGGTCACAGCCGAGGGGATGAGCAGTTCTTC. Protein sequence: CASSAQGHSRGDEQFF.

In this sample, this clonotype turned up a few times. This chain links TRBV12-3 or TRBV12-4 with TRBJ1-2; the match to TRBD1 covers 11 bases. V trimming: 6 bases; J trimming: 7 bases; junction bases outside the gene matches: 4. The CDR3 consists of 13 residues. CDR3 nucleotide sequence: TGTGCCAGCAGCTGGGACAGGGGGTTTGGCTACACCTTC. This sequence encodes CASSWDRGFGYTF.

This clonotype was detected only a few times. V gene TRBV5-1 combines with J gene TRBJ2-1; TRBD2 matches 9 bases. Germline V gene sequence: CDR1 SGHRS, CDR2 YFSETQ. The V segment lost 2 bases and the J segment 5 bases; nucleotides outside the gene matches: 2. This CDR3 has 14 amino acids. The CDR3 spells CASSLGLAHNEQFF. DNA for the CDR3: TGCGCCAGCAGCTTAGGACTAGCGCACAATGAGCAGTTCTTC. The full variable domain, with the rest looked up from reference TRBV5-1 and TRBJ2-1, is KAGVTQTPRYLIKTRGQQVTLSCSPISGHRSVSWYQQTPGQGLQFLFEYFSETQRNKGNFPGRFSGRQFSNSRSEMNVSTLELGDSALYLCASSLGLAHNEQFFGPGTRLTVL.

V and J are TRBV19 and TRBJ1-5; D is undetermined. The CDR3 is 15 residues long. V was shortened by 1 base and J by 0 bases, with 7 bases between the two germline ends. Looked up from germline, CDR1 is LNHDA and CDR2 is SQIVND (reference sequence). The CDR3 region has the DNA TGTGCCAGTAGTATAGGAGGGAATAGCAATCAGCCCCAGCATTTT. Amino acid sequence: CASSIGGNSNQPQHF.

This clonotype was seen a few times. This sequence joins TRBV5-1 and TRBJ1-1, with 8 bases fitting TRBD1. Germline V CDR1 and CDR2: SGHRS, YFSETQ. The V and J ends lost 2 bases and 1 base, in that order; junction bases with no gene match: 4. This CDR3 contains 15 residues. The chain's CDR3 is CASSFGDRPNTEAFF. DNA of the CDR3: TGCGCCAGCAGCTTTGGGGACAGGCCGAACACTGAAGCTTTCTTT.

The chain has TRBV20-1 and TRBJ2-1; the D is unclear. The length of the CDR3 is 11 residues. V was clipped by 6 bases and J by 7 bases, with 10 bases between them. CDR1 and CDR2 (germline): DFQATT, SNEGSKA (reference sequence). CDR3 amino acids: CSAEPVNEQFF. CDR3 sequence (DNA): TGCAGTGCCGAACCTGTGAATGAGCAGTTCTTC.

This clonotype was seen repeatedly, ten times or more. This rearrangement joins TRBV10-3 to TRBJ2-3; TRBD2 is a possible D gene (5 bases). The V gene lost 0 bases and the J gene lost 4 bases, with 5 bases spanning the gap. This CDR3 is 13 amino acids long. Germline CDR1 is ENHRY and CDR2 is SYGVKD. CDR3 bases: TGTGCCATCAGTGAGTCGGGAGCAGATACGCAGTATTTT. It specifies CAISESGADTQYF.

The chain employs TRBV5-6 and TRBJ1-2; 8 nucleotides line up with TRBD1. Looked up from germline, CDR1 is SGHDT and CDR2 is YYEEEE. CDR3 length: 16 amino acids. V was pared by 0 bases and J by 3 bases, with 7 bases of the junction left unmatched. The CDR3 DNA sequence: TGTGCCAGCAGCTTGGATGCAGGGGGCGATCACTATGGCTACACCTTC. This gives the protein CASSLDAGGDHYGYTF.

This clonotype was recorded many times. J is TRBJ2-1 and V is TRBV5-1; 11 bases align to TRBD2. Germline CDR1 is SGHRS and CDR2 is YFSETQ. The CDR3 runs 15 residues. V shed 5 bases, J shed 4 bases, and the junction held 5 bases outside the gene matches. The DNA of the CDR3 is TGCGCCAGCAGATCTAGCGGGGGGACTTACAATGAGCAGTTCTTC. Its protein product is CASRSSGGTYNEQFF.

This clonotype was counted a few times. The chain carries TRBV7-9 and TRBJ2-1; TRBD1 or TRBD2 may be the D gene (5 bases each). The CDR3 length is 15 residues. The V gene's germline CDR1 is SEHNR and CDR2 FQNEAQ (reference sequence). The V end lost 4 bases, the J end lost 6 bases, and 16 bases lay between the germline ends. CDR3 residues: CASSSPGTELNEQFF. DNA for the CDR3: TGTGCCAGCAGCTCGCCCGGGACGGAACTCAATGAGCAGTTCTTC.

The chain combines TRBV24-1 with TRBJ2-1, with D perhaps matching TRBD2 (6 bases). Trimming left V 5 bases short and J 9 bases short, with 16 bases between. The CDR3 length is 14 residues. Germline values: CDR1 KGHDR, CDR2 SFDVKD. CDR3 coding DNA: TGTGCCACCAGTGGGGTCGGGGGAAGGGGTGAGCAGTTCTTC. The encoded protein is CATSGVGGRGEQFF.